The source of this T cell receptor (beta chain) is a study of T-cell reconstitution after alpha-beta-depleted transplantation in children. The study, taken as a whole, reports: It was reported that alpha-beta T cells came from several hundred expanded graft clones (about two months after transplant).

Researchers prepared the TCRbeta library using unique molecular identifiers, the study reports. TCRdb redid the calling of the PCR reads with MiXCR, one entry per CDR3 protein. Of about 150,000 distinct CDR3 sequences in the sample, 7.5% to 9% are singletons; the top ten hold about a sixth. A note on this clonotype: Its antigen is undetermined.

With 4 bases clipped from V and 2 bases from J, the junction kept 11 bases outside the gene matches. Germline loops: CDR1 SQVTM, CDR2 ANQGSEA. This CDR3 comprises 16 residues. The genes are TRBV29-1 and TRBJ2-3, with 8 bases aligning to TRBD1. This specimen was PBMCs, mostly from graft donor cells, taken 180 days after TCRalphabeta/CD19-depleted stem cell transplant. This receptor was identified in a female patient aged 2-9 years who had a stem cell transplant for congenital amegakaryocytic thrombocytopenia, so the T cells may come from the graft donor. CDR3 DNA sequence: TGCAGCGTTGCATCGTCCCGGGACAGGTTCACAGATACGCAGTATTTT. It specifies CSVASSRDRFTDTQYF.